This T cell receptor (beta chain) was captured by sequencing in a study of shared clonotypes between healthy human individuals. Each subset's genomic DNA was shared equally among a number of immunoSEQ plates. In the original processing: Junction-only immunoSEQ sequences carried no quality scores, so filtering differed. Sequencing used immunoSEQ multiplex PCR; TCRdb keeps in-frame clones, though not all of them. The DNA was the basis for D and trimming; V, J and clone size are from that table. The sample shows around 500,000 clones, around 80% of them seen only once. Only a few counts were recorded for this clone. The TCR comes from a woman aged 35 to 49 in good health. Some clones in this sample may be carry-over from other donors' samples. The sequenced material came from PBMCs.

The CDR3 nucleotides read TGTGCCAGCAGGCCAAGCAGGGAACCCTCTGGAAACACCATATATTTT. Its translation: CASRPSREPSGNTIYF. This rearrangement joins TRBV2 to TRBJ1-3, with D possibly TRBD1 on 5 matching bases. The CDR3 is 16 amino acids. V dropped 6 bases and J dropped 0 bases, with 15 bases sitting between them. CDR1 is SNHLY and CDR2 is FYNNEI in the germline V gene.